The 11 T cell receptor beta chains presented below share a single source sample, sequenced in a study of T cells in Graves' hyperthyroidism and ophthalmopathy (dated 2019 in TCRdb). Library creation used multiplex PCR. Instrument on record: Illumina HiSeq 2000. Amplification of TCR beta CDR3 regions was carried out from RNA transcripts. For the first round of RT-PCR on the TCR CDR3, the HTBI primer set was used together with the Qiagen OneStep RT-PCR kit. The raw public data were reprocessed by TCRdb itself: fastp quality trimming at Q25, MiXCR clonotype calling, in-frame beta chains only. Rows are unified per CDR3 protein, each entry keeping the most common DNA and genes. The sample table shows under 550,000 distinct CDR3 sequences, and around 15% are seen once. The ten largest clones take up 5% to 6% of the sample. The sequenced sample was blood. These TCRs come from a woman younger than 35 with Graves' hyperthyroidism.

This clonotype showed up just a few times. The chain carries TRBV3-1 and TRBJ2-2; TRBD2 aligns across 10 bases. Germline trimming cut 2 bases from V and 6 bases from J; bases unmatched to any gene: 0. The CDR3 has 14 residues. Germline loops: CDR1 LGHDT, CDR2 YNNKEL (reference sequence). The CDR3 here is CASSQLAGAGELFF. In nucleotides, the CDR3 is TGTGCCAGCAGCCAACTAGCGGGAGCCGGGGAGCTGTTTTTT.

This clonotype has a count of ten or more. This chain connects TRBV24-1 to TRBJ1-1; D unresolved. There are 13 residues in the CDR3. V was cut by 4 bases and J by 0 bases, with 5 bases left in between. In germline, CDR1 is KGHDR, CDR2 SFDVKD. The CDR3 region is CATSDSMNTEAFF. CDR3 DNA sequence: TGTGCCACCAGTGACAGCATGAACACTGAAGCTTTCTTT.

This clonotype was found a few times. This chain joins TRBV10-1 and TRBJ2-5; 7 bases align to TRBD2. This CDR3 is built from 13 residues. The ends lost 3 bases at V and 3 bases at J; junction bases unmatched: 1. The V gene's germline CDR1 is WNHNN and CDR2 SYGVQD (reference sequence). The CDR3 DNA sequence: TGCGCCAGCAGTGATGGGACTAAAGAGACCCAGTACTTC. This codes for CASSDGTKETQYF.

This clonotype was picked up many times. The chain is built from TRBV3-1 and TRBJ1-1; 10 bases fit TRBD1. With 0 bases clipped from V and 0 bases from J, the junction kept 4 bases outside the gene matches. Germline CDR1 is LGHDT and CDR2 is YNNKEL (reference sequence). The CDR3 runs to 17 residues. CDR3 in DNA: TGTGCCAGCAGCCAAGAGGTGGGACAGGGGCTGAACACTGAAGCTTTCTTT. As protein: CASSQEVGQGLNTEAFF.

This chain links TRBV2 with TRBJ1-6, with TRBD1 matching over 9 bases. The CDR3 runs 16 residues. Germline-derived CDR1 and CDR2 are SNHLY and FYNNEI. The ends lost 6 bases at V and 5 bases at J; junction bases unmatched: 8. In nucleotides, the CDR3 is TGTGCCAGCAGCCTCATCGGGACAGGGAATAATTCACCCCTCCACTTT. The encoded protein is CASSLIGTGNNSPLHF.

The sample holds many counts of this clonotype. V is TRBV18 and J is TRBJ2-7; 7 nucleotides align to TRBD1. The CDR3 is 14 residues long. With V trimmed by 4 bases and J by 6 bases, 9 bases remained unmatched. CDR1 and CDR2 from the germline V gene are KGHSH and LQKENI. CDR3 sequence: CASSQRGPPSEQYF. The CDR3, as DNA: TGTGCCAGCTCACAGAGGGGGCCCCCCTCCGAGCAGTACTTC.

This clonotype showed up many times. The rearrangement joins TRBV6-5 to TRBJ2-5, with D perhaps matching TRBD1 (7 bases). The CDR3 sequence is 16 residues long. Trimming took off 8 bases at V and 5 bases at J, with 24 bases between the two ends. Germline CDR1 and CDR2: MNHEY and SVGAGI. DNA of the CDR3: TGTGCCAGCCGATTAACCCTCAGGGGGGTTTCGGAGACCCAGTACTTC. Translation: CASRLTLRGVSETQYF.

The sample holds a few counts of this clonotype. The chain has TRBV27 and TRBJ2-1; 13 bases line up with TRBD2. The CDR3 extends over 14 amino acids. V dropped 5 bases and J dropped 9; count of bases not matched to a gene: 4. Germline V gives CDR1 MNHEY, CDR2 SMNVEV (reference sequence). The CDR3 nucleotides are TGTGCCAGCAGTCGAAGACTAGCGGGAGGTGAGCAGTTCTTC. This translates into CASSRRLAGGEQFF.

This clonotype was found many times. This chain uses TRBV3-1 with TRBJ1-2; 9 bases map to TRBD1. The CDR3 runs to 16 residues. CDR1 LGHDT and CDR2 YNNKEL come from the germline V gene (reference sequence). Trimming removed 3 bases from V and 6 bases from J; junction bases left unmatched: 11. The CDR3 sequence is CASSHDPGTGSHGYTF. CDR3 coding DNA: TGTGCCAGCAGCCACGACCCCGGGACAGGGAGCCATGGCTACACCTTC.

The chain carries TRBV2 and TRBJ2-1, with D tentatively TRBD2 (5 bases). The V and J ends lost 5 bases and 15 bases respectively, with 20 bases between them. The CDR3 extends over 13 amino acids. Germline V gene data show CDR1 as SNHLY and CDR2 as FYNNEI. The CDR3 DNA is TGTGCCAGCAGTACCGAGGGAGCTCCCGGACGGTTCTTC. Its protein is CASSTEGAPGRFF.

This clonotype was seen at least ten times. V usage is TRBV20-1 and J usage is TRBJ2-1; TRBD2 agrees at 11 bases. Germline V gives CDR1 DFQATT, CDR2 SNEGSKA (reference sequence). The CDR3 is 15 residues long. Trimming at V came to 6 bases and at J to 6 bases, leaving 10 bases not matched to a gene. CDR3 coding DNA: TGCAGTGCCACGACTAGCGGGGCTCGCGGCAATGAGCAGTTCTTC. Protein product: CSATTSGARGNEQFF.